This T cell receptor beta chain emerged from a study of T cell clonality in common variable immunodeficiency. Study-level findings and limits: In common variable immunodeficiency, TCR beta chains reportedly carried fewer deletions and N-nucleotide insertions.

The ends lost 5 bases at V and 7 bases at J; junction bases unmatched: 2. The CDR3 has 12 residues. Germline V gene data show CDR1 as SGHVS and CDR2 as FQNEAQ. There are many counts of this clone. Its target is not known. From the germline J gene comes the end of the CDR3, since the read stops 3 residues before it. TCRdb's table, derived via immunoSEQ multiplex PCR, lists solely in-frame clones and lacks some. The profile covers around 25,000 clones, none occurring a single time. The sample taken for sequencing was peripheral blood mononuclear cells. The sequence was collected from a human donor with common variable immunodeficiency. The rearrangement uses TRBV7-8 and TRBJ1-5; 7 bases match TRBD1. Incomplete CDR3 DNA: TGTGCCAGCAGCCCGGGACAGCAGCCC. Protein product: CASSPGQQP. In full, the CDR3 is CASSPGQQPQHF.